This entry describes one TCR beta chain. The authors' processing: Reference gene primers were amplified, and this amplification served to estimate nucleated cell counts. Profiling relied on immunoSEQ multiplex PCR, and the TCRdb table lists in-frame clones only, not all of them. The D gene and trimming were derived from the DNA, and the V and J assignments and clone size from that table. There are about 160,000 clones in the sample; roughly 80% occur only once, and approximately 7% lies in the top ten. A Seattle source enrolled patients during active infection and followed them longitudinally. Trimming at V came to 0 bases and at J to 4 bases, leaving 4 bases not matched to a gene. This CDR3 contains 16 residues. Germline lookup yields CDR1 SGDLS and CDR2 YYNGEE. The record originates from a study of blood T cell repertoires in COVID-19. Study background: Italy, Spain and the United States were the sources of the convalescent and acute COVID-19 samples.

Sequencing input: peripheral blood. This clonotype was sampled from a woman in her thirties or forties with COVID-19, enrolled during active disease. The rearrangement joins TRBV9 to TRBJ2-1; 10 positions agree with TRBD2. The CDR3 protein is CASSVGGLAAYNEQFF. CDR3 coding DNA: TGTGCCAGCAGCGTAGGTGGACTAGCGGCTTACAATGAGCAGTTCTTC.